The present TCR beta chain was sequenced within a study of PD-L1 blockade in urothelial cancer. Pretreatment and on-treatment blood mononuclear cell samples were taken, totaling between 1 and 8 time points per patient. As regards this clone: Its antigen is not identified.

Study-level findings and limits: Enhanced expansion of tumor-associated blood clones at 3 weeks characterized durable-benefit patients.

PCRs were each spiked with synthetic TCR analog templates. Some clones are missing from TCRdb's copy, which holds only in-frame ones; the method was immunoSEQ multiplex PCR. The sample lists some 100,000 clones; about 91% were seen once. The germline V gene encodes CDR1 SGHRS and CDR2 YFSETQ. CDR3 size: 14 residues. The V and J ends lost 5 bases and 2 bases respectively, with 14 bases between them. J is TRBJ2-7 and V is TRBV5-1; maybe TRBD2 (6 bases). The TCR originated in a woman older than 75 with urothelial cancer. Sequencing was performed on PBMCs, taken around atezolizumab (anti-PD-L1) treatment. In DNA form, the CDR3 reads TGCGCCAGCAGTTCGGGGGAGATCCCCTACGAGCAGTACTTC. Amino acids: CASSSGEIPYEQYF.